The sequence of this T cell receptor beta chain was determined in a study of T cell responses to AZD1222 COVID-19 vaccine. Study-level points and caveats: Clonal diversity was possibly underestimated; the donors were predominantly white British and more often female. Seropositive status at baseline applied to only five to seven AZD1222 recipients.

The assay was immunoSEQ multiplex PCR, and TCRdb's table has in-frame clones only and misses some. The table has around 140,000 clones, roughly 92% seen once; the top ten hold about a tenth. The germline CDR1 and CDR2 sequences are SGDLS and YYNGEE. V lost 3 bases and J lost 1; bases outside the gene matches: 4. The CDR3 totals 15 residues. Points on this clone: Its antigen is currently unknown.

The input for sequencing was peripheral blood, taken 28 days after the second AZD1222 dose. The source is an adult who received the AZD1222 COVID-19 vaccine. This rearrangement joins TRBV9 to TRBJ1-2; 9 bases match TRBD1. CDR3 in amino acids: CASSDGTGSNYGYTF. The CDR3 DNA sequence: TGTGCCAGCAGCGATGGGACAGGGAGTAACTATGGCTACACCTTC.